These 31 T cell receptor beta chains were all obtained from the same sample, sequenced in a study of T cell responses to AZD1222 COVID-19 vaccine. Clones were read by immunoSEQ multiplex PCR, and TCRdb kept only the in-frame ones, dropping some. The sample comprises about 140,000 clones, over 75% of which are singletons, and roughly 1.5% rests with the top ten. Sample: peripheral blood, taken on day 0 of AZD1222 vaccination. These receptors all come from an adult in good health.

The chain uses TRBV9 and TRBJ2-7, with 7 bases matching TRBD2. This CDR3 has 12 amino acids. Trimming at V came to 0 bases and at J to 9 bases, leaving 3 bases not matched to a gene. CDR1 SGDLS and CDR2 YYNGEE come from the germline V gene. The CDR3 here is CASSVGEGVQYF. The CDR3, as DNA: TGTGCCAGCAGCGTAGGGGAGGGAGTGCAGTACTTC.

This chain connects TRBV28 to TRBJ1-2, with D unresolved. This CDR3 region has 14 residues. Germline V gives CDR1 MDHEN, CDR2 SYDVKM. V dropped 3 bases and J dropped 7 bases, with 15 bases sitting between them. This CDR3 reads CASSFEGFRVGYTF. CDR3 in DNA: TGTGCCAGCAGTTTTGAGGGTTTTCGGGTTGGCTACACCTTC.

The CDR3 reads CASSSEGRNQPQHF. Written as DNA, the CDR3 is TGTGCCAGCAGCTCCGAGGGCAGGAATCAGCCCCAGCATTTT. This rearrangement joins TRBV11-2 to TRBJ1-5; D is unclear. The V end was cut by 4 bases, the J end by 4 bases, with 11 bases between. This CDR3 has 14 residues. Germline lookup yields CDR1 SGHAT and CDR2 FQNNGV. Variable domain in full (rest from reference TRBV11-2 and TRBJ1-5): EAGVAQSPRYKIIEKRQSVAFWCNPISGHATLYWYQQILGQGPKLLIQFQNNGVVDDSQLPKDRFSAERLKGVDSTLKIQPAKLEDSAVYLCASSSEGRNQPQHFGDGTRLSIL.

The chain uses TRBV19 and TRBJ1-5, with 10 bases aligning to TRBD1. The CDR3 totals 14 residues. The germline V gene has CDR1 LNHDA and CDR2 SQIVND (reference sequence). The J segment lost 7 bases and the V segment lost 4 bases, leaving 4 bases of the junction unmatched. CDR3 amino acids: CASSRQGAQQPQHF. CDR3 DNA: TGTGCCAGTAGTAGACAGGGGGCTCAGCAGCCCCAGCATTTT.

The CDR3 here is CASSEFRDRNYGYTF. Written as DNA, the CDR3 is TGTGCCAGCAGTGAATTCCGGGACAGGAACTATGGCTACACCTTC. The V and J genes are TRBV6-1 and TRBJ1-2, with 8 bases aligning to TRBD1. Germline V gene lookup returns CDR1 MNHNS and CDR2 SASEGT. Trimming removed 2 bases from V and 2 bases from J; junction bases left unmatched: 4. There are 15 residues in the CDR3.

The gene calls are TRBV6-5 and TRBJ1-2; D call uncertain. In germline, CDR1 is MNHEY, CDR2 SVGAGI. Trimming pared 6 bases from V and 5 bases from J, leaving 13 bases between. The CDR3 length is 13 residues. CDR3 sequence (DNA): TGTGCCAGCAGGTTCGATTTGCGGTATGGCTACACCTTC. Translating gives CASRFDLRYGYTF.

The chain is built from TRBV28 and TRBJ2-6, with D hard to call. CDR1 MDHEN and CDR2 SYDVKM come from the germline V gene. The CDR3 spans 19 residues. V shed 3 bases and J shed 4 bases, with 22 bases lying between them. The DNA of the CDR3 is TGTGCCAGCAGTTTGAACCCACGGGCCACTAAGTCAGGGGCCAACGTCCTGACTTTC. This codes for CASSLNPRATKSGANVLTF.

The CDR3 DNA reads as TGTGCCAGCAGTTACGGACAGGGGAACTACGAGCAGTACTTC. Translating it yields CASSYGQGNYEQYF. The rearrangement joins TRBV6-5 to TRBJ2-7, with 9 bases that match TRBD1. Per the germline V gene, CDR1 is MNHEY and CDR2 is SVGAGI. The CDR3 spans 14 residues. The V segment lost 2 bases and the J segment 3 bases; nucleotides outside the gene matches: 2.

The genes are TRBV6-6 and TRBJ1-5; D call uncertain. The germline V gene has CDR1 MNHNY and CDR2 SVGAGI (reference sequence). The CDR3 length is 15 residues. Deletions cut 6 bases from V and 3 bases from J, with 15 bases between. CDR3 protein: CASSPLEGNNQPQHF. The CDR3 DNA follows: TGTGCCAGCAGCCCCTTGGAGGGTAACAATCAGCCCCAGCATTTT.

V gene TRBV12-5 combines with J gene TRBJ2-1; D unresolved. The germline CDR1 and CDR2 sequences are LGHNT and FRNRAP. The CDR3 contains 16 residues. The V end lost 5 bases, the J end lost 0 bases, and 14 bases lay between the germline ends. In nucleotides, the CDR3 is TGTGCTAGTGGTCTCTCGACCCACAGCTCCTACAATGAGCAGTTCTTC. It specifies CASGLSTHSSYNEQFF.

The V gene is TRBV28, the J gene TRBJ2-5; D is perhaps TRBD1 or TRBD2 (5 bases each). V was cut by 5 bases and J by 1 base, with 11 bases left in between. Germline V gene lookup returns CDR1 MDHEN and CDR2 SYDVKM. The CDR3 is 14 amino acids. This CDR3 reads CASSPAGGQETQYF. The CDR3 bases are TGTGCCAGCAGTCCCGCTGGGGGCCAAGAGACCCAGTACTTC.

This clone was counted a few times. The chain has TRBV5-6 and TRBJ1-1, with D hard to call. CDR3 length equals 14 residues. CDR1 and CDR2 from the germline V gene are SGHDT and YYEEEE. V lost 0 bases to trimming and J lost 0 bases, with 6 bases between them. This CDR3 reads CASSLVSVNTEAFF. The CDR3 DNA follows: TGTGCCAGCAGCTTGGTCTCCGTGAACACTGAAGCTTTCTTT.

V and J are TRBV9 and TRBJ1-1, with D possibly matching TRBD1 (5 bases). The ends were cut back, 2 bases at V and 1 base at J, with 9 bases in the middle. CDR1 and CDR2 (germline): SGDLS, YYNGEE. The CDR3 extends over 14 amino acids. The DNA of the CDR3 is TGTGCCAGCAGCGTCCACCAGGGGAACACTGAAGCTTTCTTT. The encoded protein is CASSVHQGNTEAFF.

The V and J genes are TRBV18 and TRBJ2-5, with TRBD2 matching over 14 bases. In germline, CDR1 is KGHSH, CDR2 LQKENI. CDR3 length equals 16 residues. With V trimmed by 5 bases and J by 1 base, 3 bases remained unmatched. CDR3 coding DNA: TGTGCCAGCTCAACTGGACTAGCGGGAGGCCAAGAGACCCAGTACTTC. This gives the protein CASSTGLAGGQETQYF. The variable domain in full, completed from reference TRBV18 and TRBJ2-5, reads NAGVMQNPRHLVRRRGQEARLRCSPMKGHSHVYWYRQLPEEGLKFMVYLQKENIIDESGMPKERFSAEFPKEGPSILRIQQVVRGDSAAYFCASSTGLAGGQETQYFGPGTRLLVL.

This CDR3 reads CATSRDGQGLEKLFF. In nucleotides, the CDR3 is TGTGCCACCAGCAGAGATGGGCAGGGCCTGGAAAAACTGTTTTTT. The chain is built from TRBV15 and TRBJ1-4, with D possibly matching TRBD1 (5 bases). This CDR3 spans 15 amino acids. The V gene lost 0 bases and the J gene lost 8 bases, with 13 bases spanning the gap. Germline V gene sequence: CDR1 LNHNV, CDR2 YYDKDF (reference sequence).

J is TRBJ1-2 and V is TRBV5-4; TRBD1 agrees at 10 bases. The V and J ends lost 4 bases and 6 bases, in that order; junction bases with no gene match: 9. The CDR3 has 15 residues. CDR1 and CDR2 from the germline V gene are SGHNT and YYREEE (reference sequence). The CDR3 DNA reads TGTGCCAGCAGCCTGGATGAGACAGGGGGCGATGGCTACACCTTC. It specifies CASSLDETGGDGYTF.

This chain uses TRBV5-1 with TRBJ2-3; tentatively, D is TRBD2 (6 bases). In germline, CDR1 is SGHRS, CDR2 YFSETQ. The CDR3 contains 14 residues. V was clipped by 4 bases and J by 4 bases, with 13 bases between them. CDR3 residues: CASSAGLLPDTQYF. As DNA, the CDR3 is TGCGCCAGCAGCGCGGGGCTGCTTCCAGATACGCAGTATTTT. The full variable domain, rest sourced from reference TRBV5-1 and TRBJ2-3, is KAGVTQTPRYLIKTRGQQVTLSCSPISGHRSVSWYQQTPGQGLQFLFEYFSETQRNKGNFPGRFSGRQFSNSRSEMNVSTLELGDSALYLCASSAGLLPDTQYFGPGTRLTVL.

This rearrangement joins TRBV7-8 to TRBJ1-2; 7 bases are shared with TRBD1. CDR1 is SGHVS and CDR2 is FQNEAQ in the germline V gene. V was clipped by 4 bases and J by 0 bases; unmatched bases: 8. CDR3 length equals 16 residues. CDR3 bases: TGTGCCAGCAGCTCCACCGGGACAGCCTCTAACTATGGCTACACCTTC. Its protein is CASSSTGTASNYGYTF.

The J gene is TRBJ2-1, the V gene TRBV13; 8 bases align to TRBD2. With V trimmed by 1 base and J by 8 bases, 7 bases remained unmatched. The CDR3 loop spans 15 amino acids. Germline V gene data show CDR1 as PRHDT and CDR2 as FYEKMQ (reference sequence). CDR3 in amino acids: CASSLAVGRDYEQFF. DNA for the CDR3: TGTGCCAGCAGCTTAGCTGTCGGGAGGGATTATGAGCAGTTCTTC.

This clone was picked up many times. The chain combines TRBV12-3 or TRBV12-4 with TRBJ2-7; D is uncertain. The CDR3 runs 13 residues. V shed 1 base and J shed 0 bases, with 4 bases lying between them. The CDR3 region has the DNA TGTGCCAGCAGTTTAGGGGTCTCCTACGAGCAGTACTTC. Translating it yields CASSLGVSYEQYF.

This CDR3 reads CASETGIGRGMNTEAFF. The CDR3 DNA follows: TGTGCCAGCGAGACAGGGATTGGCCGGGGGATGAACACTGAAGCTTTCTTT. The chain has TRBV25-1 and TRBJ1-1; 7 bases agree with TRBD1. Trimming took 8 bases from V and 0 from J; bases not matched to a gene: 15. The CDR3 has 17 residues. Per germline, CDR1 MGHDK and CDR2 SYGVNS.

The table lists this clone with a count of one. This chain uses TRBV5-4 with TRBJ2-2; D remains ambiguous. Per the germline V gene, CDR1 is SGHNT and CDR2 is YYREEE (reference sequence). The V end lost 0 bases, the J end lost 4 bases, and 4 bases lay between the germline ends. The CDR3 has 13 residues. Here the CDR3 DNA reads TGTGCCAGCAGCTTGGGTACCACCGGGGAGCTGTTTTTT. Protein product: CASSLGTTGELFF.

J is TRBJ2-1 and V is TRBV6-5, with D tentatively TRBD2 (6 bases). The CDR3 has 15 amino acids. Trimming took off 5 bases at V and 6 bases at J, with 17 bases between the two ends. CDR1 and CDR2 from the germline V gene are MNHEY and SVGAGI. CDR3 nucleotide sequence: TGTGCCAGCAGTCCCTCTCGGGAGTTGGGCAATGAGCAGTTCTTC. This gives the protein CASSPSRELGNEQFF.

This chain connects TRBV30 to TRBJ1-1, with a possible D match to TRBD1 (5 bases). Trimming cost V 4 bases and J 4 bases, with 16 bases left between them. Germline CDR1 reads GTSNPN; CDR2 reads SVGIG (reference sequence). CDR3 length: 14 residues. DNA for the CDR3: TGTGCCTGGAATGCCGGCAGGGTGGGCACTGAAGCTTTCTTT. It yields the protein CAWNAGRVGTEAFF.

The V gene is TRBV7-2, the J gene TRBJ2-1; TRBD2 matches at 7 bases. Germline V gene lookup returns CDR1 SGHTA and CDR2 FQGNSA. The V gene end was trimmed by 4 bases and the J gene end by 3 bases; junction bases not matched to a gene: 6. The CDR3 extends over 15 amino acids. CDR3 DNA: TGTGCCAGCAGCTGGGGCGGGGGAGTCTACAATGAGCAGTTCTTC. Encoded protein: CASSWGGGVYNEQFF.

V is TRBV19 and J is TRBJ1-2; 8 positions match TRBD1. Trimming took 3 bases from V and 8 from J; bases not matched to a gene: 8. Germline V gene data show CDR1 as LNHDA and CDR2 as SQIVND (reference sequence). This CDR3 is built from 14 residues. The CDR3: CASSIGPRGQGYTF. The CDR3 DNA sequence: TGTGCCAGTAGTATCGGGCCCAGGGGGCAAGGCTACACCTTC.

This chain uses TRBV7-9 with TRBJ2-5; 7 nucleotides agree with TRBD1. J gave up 5 bases and V 5 bases, and 8 bases lay outside the gene matches. This CDR3 has 14 residues. Germline V lookup: CDR1 SEHNR, CDR2 FQNEAQ (reference sequence). The CDR3: CASSPSGGGETQYF. The CDR3 DNA reads as TGTGCCAGCAGCCCCTCAGGGGGTGGTGAGACCCAGTACTTC.

This chain joins TRBV11-1 and TRBJ2-1, with a tentative D call TRBD2 (7 bases). This CDR3 has 16 amino acids. V was shortened by 5 bases and J by 0 bases, with 14 bases between the two germline ends. Looked up from germline, CDR1 is SGHAT and CDR2 is FQDESV (reference sequence). CDR3 sequence (DNA): TGTGCCAGCAGCCACCCTCGGGGGGCCTCCTACAATGAGCAGTTCTTC. Amino acids: CASSHPRGASYNEQFF.

This chain joins TRBV6-5 and TRBJ2-4, with a weak D call TRBD2 (6 bases). Trimming cost V 6 bases and J 1 base, with 10 bases left between them. Germline CDR1 reads MNHEY; CDR2 reads SVGAGI. The CDR3 totals 14 residues. The CDR3 protein is CASSPRGAKNIQYF. For the CDR3, the DNA is TGTGCCAGCAGCCCCCGGGGGGCCAAAAACATTCAGTACTTC.

The CDR3 here is CASTPLAGAYGEQFF. DNA of the CDR3: TGTGCCAGCACCCCCCTAGCGGGGGCATACGGTGAGCAGTTCTTC. The V call is TRBV7-9, the J call TRBJ2-1; 10 nucleotides match TRBD2. This CDR3 region has 15 residues. Germline CDR1 and CDR2: SEHNR and FQNEAQ (reference sequence). The J segment lost 9 bases and the V segment lost 7 bases, leaving 12 bases of the junction unmatched.

The chain combines TRBV18 with TRBJ2-2, with 8 bases matching TRBD1. The CDR3 totals 15 residues. Trimming removed 3 bases from V and 1 base from J; junction bases left unmatched: 1. Germline V CDR1 and CDR2: KGHSH, LQKENI. The CDR3 DNA reads as TGTGCCAGCTCACCGGACAGGGTGAACACCGGGGAGCTGTTTTTT. Translated, it gives CASSPDRVNTGELFF.